This TCR beta chain was observed in a study of T cells in narcolepsy. For the study at large: Patients with NT1 or NT2 and healthy control donors were enrolled. Study-wide results and limits: Autoreactive HCRT-specific and TRIB2-specific clonotypes were marked in same-patient CSF-versus-blood CD4+ comparisons. No autoreactive T cell clone sequences appeared in some memory CD4+ repertoires.

Here immunoSEQ multiplex PCR was the method, and the copy in TCRdb shows in-frame clones only, minus some. The table has 28,000 or so clones, 80% to 90% seen once. J lost 7 bases, V lost 1 base, and 4 bases had no gene match. The CDR3 contains 15 residues. In germline, CDR1 is SGHNT, CDR2 YENEEA. This clone has a single count. Its antigen is currently unknown. The chain is built from TRBV11-3 and TRBJ2-1; 10 nucleotides agree with TRBD1. The clonotype was recovered from a human donor with narcolepsy. The source material was CD45RA- memory CD4+ T cells from PBMCs. The CDR3, as DNA: TGTGCCAGCAGCTTAGTTGGGGACAGGGGTAATGAGCAGTTCTTC. Its translation is CASSLVGDRGNEQFF.